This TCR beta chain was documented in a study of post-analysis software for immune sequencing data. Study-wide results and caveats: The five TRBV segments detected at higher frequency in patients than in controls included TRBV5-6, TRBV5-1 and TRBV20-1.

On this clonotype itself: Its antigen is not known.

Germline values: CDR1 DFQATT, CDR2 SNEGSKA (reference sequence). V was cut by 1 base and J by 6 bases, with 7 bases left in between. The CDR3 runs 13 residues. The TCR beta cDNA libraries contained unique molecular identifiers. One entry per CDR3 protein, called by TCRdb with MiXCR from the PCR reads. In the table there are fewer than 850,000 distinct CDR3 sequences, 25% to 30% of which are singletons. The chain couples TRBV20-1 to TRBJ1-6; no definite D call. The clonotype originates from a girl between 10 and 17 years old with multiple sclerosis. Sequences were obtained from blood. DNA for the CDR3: TGCAGTGCTAGAGTTCAAATTAATTCACCCCTCCACTTT. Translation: CSARVQINSPLHF.